This passage covers 2 T cell receptor beta chains from one sample sequenced in a study of CD8 T cells in Susac syndrome. The authors reverse transcribed roughly 0.5 to 1 ug RNA with random hexamers. TCRdb itself ran the immunoSEQ multiplex PCR reads through MiXCR, one entry per CDR3 protein. The data contain about 430,000 distinct CDR3 sequences, around 85% of them seen just once; the ten biggest clones take up around 0.12%. The sample comprised CD8+ T cells from PBMCs. These TCRs come from a human donor with multiple sclerosis.

J is TRBJ2-7 and V is TRBV20-1; D is possibly TRBD2 (5 bases). The V gene lost 5 bases and the J gene lost 2 bases, with 13 bases spanning the gap. Germline lookup yields CDR1 DFQATT and CDR2 SNEGSKA (reference sequence). The CDR3 runs 13 residues. The CDR3 loop is CSASDWVTYEQYF. The CDR3 coding sequence is TGCAGTGCTTCGGACTGGGTAACCTACGAGCAGTACTTC.

The chain couples TRBV2 to TRBJ2-4; D not certain. The CDR3 is made up of 13 amino acids. Trimming removed 2 bases from V and 8 bases from J, with 10 bases in between. Per germline, CDR1 SNHLY and CDR2 FYNNEI. The CDR3: CASSERGTDIQYF. DNA for the CDR3: TGTGCCAGCAGTGAACGCGGAACGGACATTCAGTACTTC. Filled out from reference TRBV2 and TRBJ2-4, the complete variable domain reads EPEVTQTPSHQVTQMGQEVILRCVPISNHLYFYWYRQILGQKVEFLVSFYNNEISEKSEIFDDQFSVERPDGSNFTLKIRSTKLEDSAMYFCASSERGTDIQYFGAGTRLSVL.